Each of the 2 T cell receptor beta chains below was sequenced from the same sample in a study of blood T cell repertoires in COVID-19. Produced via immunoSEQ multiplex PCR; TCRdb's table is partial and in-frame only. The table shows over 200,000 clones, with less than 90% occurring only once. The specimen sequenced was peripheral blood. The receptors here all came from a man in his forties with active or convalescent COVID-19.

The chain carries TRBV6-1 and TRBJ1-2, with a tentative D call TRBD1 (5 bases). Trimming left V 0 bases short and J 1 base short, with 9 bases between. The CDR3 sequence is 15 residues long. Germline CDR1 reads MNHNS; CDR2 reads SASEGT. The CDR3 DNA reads TGTGCCAGCAGTGAAGCGCGGGGGGTTAACTATGGCTACACCTTC. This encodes CASSEARGVNYGYTF.

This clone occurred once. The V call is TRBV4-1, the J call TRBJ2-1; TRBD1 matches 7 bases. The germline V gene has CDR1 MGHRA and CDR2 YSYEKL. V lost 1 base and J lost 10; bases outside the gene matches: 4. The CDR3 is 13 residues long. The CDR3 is CASSQVGTVEQFF. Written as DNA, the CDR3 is TGCGCCAGCAGCCAAGTCGGGACAGTCGAGCAGTTCTTC.